Listed below are T cell receptor beta chains from one sample, sequenced in a study of B cell selection in AIRE deficiency. The data were produced by immunoSEQ multiplex PCR, yet TCRdb's version contains in-frame clones alone and is incomplete. The table shows tens of thousands of clones, with 92% occurring only once. Material for sequencing was CD4+CD25+ Tregs sorted from PBMCs. The receptors were sampled from a human donor in good health. CDR3s include the opening cysteine and the closing phenylalanine or tryptophan. A D gene is named only where the DNA matches it firmly. Size is stated for part of the rows, as once, few or many counts, or as a class when the clone is expanded.

d_gene: .; j_gene: TRBJ1-2; v_gene: TRBV5-1; abundance: few; CDR3aa: CASSLGGGYTF; CDR3nt: TGCGCCAGCAGCCTGGGAGGGGGCTACACCTTC
d_gene: .; j_gene: TRBJ1-6; v_gene: TRBV7-3; abundance: .; CDR3aa: CASSLMGSSYNSPLHF; CDR3nt: TGTGCCAGCAGCTTAATGGGGAGCTCCTATAATTCACCCCTCCACTTT
d_gene: .; j_gene: TRBJ1-2; v_gene: TRBV7-9; abundance: once; CDR3aa: CASTPPGLLGVGYTF; CDR3nt: TGTGCCAGCACCCCCCCAGGACTCCTAGGCGTTGGCTACACCTTC
d_gene: .; j_gene: TRBJ2-3; v_gene: TRBV14; abundance: .; CDR3aa: CASSQEAGLFTDTQYF; CDR3nt: TGTGCCAGCAGCCAAGAGGCAGGGCTCTTCACAGATACGCAGTATTTT
d_gene: TRBD1; j_gene: TRBJ1-3; v_gene: TRBV6-4; abundance: .; CDR3aa: CASSDPDRGSGNTIYF; CDR3nt: TGTGCCAGCAGTGACCCGGACAGGGGTTCAGGAAACACCATATATTTT
d_gene: .; j_gene: TRBJ2-1; v_gene: TRBV5-1; abundance: .; CDR3aa: CASSFAPSSYNEQFF; CDR3nt: TGCGCCAGCAGCTTTGCCCCTAGCTCCTACAATGAGCAGTTCTTC
d_gene: .; j_gene: TRBJ2-7; v_gene: TRBV21-1; abundance: .; CDR3aa: CASSKVYRGRRVYEQYF; CDR3nt: TGTGCCAGCAGCAAAGTTTATCGCGGGAGGAGAGTCTACGAGCAGTACTTC
d_gene: .; j_gene: TRBJ2-1; v_gene: TRBV6-5; abundance: .; CDR3aa: CASSSLRQSSYNEQFF; CDR3nt: TGTGCCAGCAGTTCGTTAAGGCAAAGCTCCTACAATGAGCAGTTCTTC
d_gene: .; j_gene: TRBJ1-1; v_gene: TRBV9; abundance: .; CDR3aa: CASSFRVNTEAFF; CDR3nt: TGTGCCAGCAGCTTCAGGGTGAACACTGAAGCTTTCTTT
d_gene: .; j_gene: TRBJ2-4; v_gene: TRBV19; abundance: .; CDR3aa: CASRTVGLKGQNIQYF; CDR3nt: TGTGCCAGTAGGACGGTCGGGCTGAAGGGGCAAAACATTCAGTACTTC
d_gene: TRBD1; j_gene: TRBJ2-3; v_gene: TRBV5-1; abundance: .; CDR3aa: CASSLTGESDTQYF; CDR3nt: TGCGCCAGCAGCTTGACAGGGGAATCAGATACGCAGTATTTT
d_gene: .; j_gene: TRBJ2-1; v_gene: TRBV6-6; abundance: once; CDR3aa: CASSLTGSTYNEQFF; CDR3nt: TGTGCCAGCAGCCTTACGGGATCTACCTACAATGAGCAGTTCTTC
d_gene: TRBD1; j_gene: TRBJ1-4; v_gene: TRBV6-1; abundance: .; CDR3aa: CASSAAWTGDNEKLFF; CDR3nt: TGTGCCAGCAGTGCAGCCTGGACAGGGGATAATGAAAAACTGTTTTTT
d_gene: .; j_gene: TRBJ2-1; v_gene: TRBV9; abundance: .; CDR3aa: CASSARDLTANEQFF; CDR3nt: TGTGCCAGCAGCGCCCGGGACTTAACTGCCAATGAGCAGTTCTTC